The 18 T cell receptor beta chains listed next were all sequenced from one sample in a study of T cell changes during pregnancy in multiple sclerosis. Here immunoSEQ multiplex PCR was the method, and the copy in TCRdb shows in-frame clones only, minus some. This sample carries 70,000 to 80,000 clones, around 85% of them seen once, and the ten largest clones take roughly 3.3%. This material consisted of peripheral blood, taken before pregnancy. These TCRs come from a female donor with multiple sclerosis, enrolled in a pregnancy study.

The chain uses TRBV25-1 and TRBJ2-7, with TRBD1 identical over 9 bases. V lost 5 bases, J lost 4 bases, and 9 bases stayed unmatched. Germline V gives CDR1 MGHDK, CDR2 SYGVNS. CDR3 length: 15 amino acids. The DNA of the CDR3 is TGTGCCAGCAGTTCCCCGACAGGGGGAGTTTACGAGCAGTACTTC. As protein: CASSSPTGGVYEQYF.

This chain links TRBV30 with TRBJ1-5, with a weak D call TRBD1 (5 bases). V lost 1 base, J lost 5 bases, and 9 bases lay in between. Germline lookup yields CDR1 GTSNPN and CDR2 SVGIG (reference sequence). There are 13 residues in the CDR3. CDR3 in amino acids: CAWSGGGDQPQHF. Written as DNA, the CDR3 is TGTGCCTGGAGTGGTGGAGGGGATCAGCCCCAGCATTTT.

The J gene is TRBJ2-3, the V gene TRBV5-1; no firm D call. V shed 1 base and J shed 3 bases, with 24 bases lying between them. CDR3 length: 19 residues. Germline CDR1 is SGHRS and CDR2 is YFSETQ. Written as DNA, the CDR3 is TGCGCCAGCAGCTTGTTCGAGTTAACGGGTGTTCTCTCGACAGATACGCAGTATTTT. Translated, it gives CASSLFELTGVLSTDTQYF.

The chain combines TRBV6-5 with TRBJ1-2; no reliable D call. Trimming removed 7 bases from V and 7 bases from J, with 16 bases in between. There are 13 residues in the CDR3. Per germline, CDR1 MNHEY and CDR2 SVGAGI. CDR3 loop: CASNPRPGGGYTF. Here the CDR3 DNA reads TGTGCCAGCAATCCCCGGCCGGGAGGTGGCTACACCTTC.

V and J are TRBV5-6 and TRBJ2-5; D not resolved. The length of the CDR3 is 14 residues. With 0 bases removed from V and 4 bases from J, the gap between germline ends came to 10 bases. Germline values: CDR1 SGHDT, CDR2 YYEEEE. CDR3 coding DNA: TGTGCCAGCAGCTTGGGGTTGGAGATAGAGACCCAGTACTTC. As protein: CASSLGLEIETQYF.

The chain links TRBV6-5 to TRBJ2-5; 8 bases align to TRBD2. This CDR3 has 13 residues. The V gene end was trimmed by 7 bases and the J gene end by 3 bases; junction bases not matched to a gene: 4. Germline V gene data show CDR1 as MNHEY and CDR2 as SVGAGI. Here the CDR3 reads CASKERGKETQYF. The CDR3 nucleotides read TGTGCCAGCAAGGAGCGGGGGAAAGAGACCCAGTACTTC.

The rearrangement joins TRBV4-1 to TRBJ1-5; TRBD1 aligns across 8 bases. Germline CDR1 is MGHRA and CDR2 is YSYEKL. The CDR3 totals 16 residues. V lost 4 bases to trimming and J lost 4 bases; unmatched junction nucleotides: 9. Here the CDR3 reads CASSPGTGTGNQPQHF. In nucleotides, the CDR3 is TGCGCCAGCAGCCCAGGGACAGGAACGGGAAATCAGCCCCAGCATTTT.

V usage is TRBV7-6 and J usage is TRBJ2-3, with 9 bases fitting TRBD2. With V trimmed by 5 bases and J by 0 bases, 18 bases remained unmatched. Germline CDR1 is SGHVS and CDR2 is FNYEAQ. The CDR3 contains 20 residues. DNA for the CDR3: TGTGCCAGCAGCCGTTCGCCCAGCGGGGGGCCCTATCCGAGCACAGATACGCAGTATTTT. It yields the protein CASSRSPSGGPYPSTDTQYF.

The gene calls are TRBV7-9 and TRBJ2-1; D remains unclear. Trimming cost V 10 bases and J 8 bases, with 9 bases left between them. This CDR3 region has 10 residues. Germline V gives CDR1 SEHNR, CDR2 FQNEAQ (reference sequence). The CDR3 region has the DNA TGTGCCACAAAGTTAGATGAGCAGTTCTTC. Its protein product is CATKLDEQFF.

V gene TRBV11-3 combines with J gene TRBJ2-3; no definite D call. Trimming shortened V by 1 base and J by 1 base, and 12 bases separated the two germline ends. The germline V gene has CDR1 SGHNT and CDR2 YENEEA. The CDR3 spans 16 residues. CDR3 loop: CASSLGPTGGTDTQYF. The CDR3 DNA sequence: TGTGCCAGCAGCTTAGGGCCGACTGGAGGCACAGATACGCAGTATTTT.

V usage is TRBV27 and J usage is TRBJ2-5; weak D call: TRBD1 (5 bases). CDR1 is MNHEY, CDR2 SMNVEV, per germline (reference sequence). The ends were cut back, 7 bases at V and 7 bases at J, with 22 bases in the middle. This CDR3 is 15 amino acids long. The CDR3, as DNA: TGTGCCAGCACCCCCGATCAGACAGTGCGAGGGACCCAGTACTTC. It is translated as CASTPDQTVRGTQYF.

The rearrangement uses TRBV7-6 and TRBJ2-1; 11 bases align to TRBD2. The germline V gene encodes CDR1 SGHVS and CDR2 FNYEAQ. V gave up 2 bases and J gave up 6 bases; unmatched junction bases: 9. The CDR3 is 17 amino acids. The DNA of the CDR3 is TGTGCCAGCAGCTTAATGACTAGCGGGACAGGCCTCAATGAGCAGTTCTTC. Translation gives CASSLMTSGTGLNEQFF.

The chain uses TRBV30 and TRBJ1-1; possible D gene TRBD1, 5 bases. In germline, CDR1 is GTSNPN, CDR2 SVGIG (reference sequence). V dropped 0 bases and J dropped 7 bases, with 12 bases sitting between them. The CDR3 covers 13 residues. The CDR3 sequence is CAWSVSGLNEAFF. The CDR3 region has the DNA TGTGCCTGGAGTGTATCAGGGCTAAATGAAGCTTTCTTT.

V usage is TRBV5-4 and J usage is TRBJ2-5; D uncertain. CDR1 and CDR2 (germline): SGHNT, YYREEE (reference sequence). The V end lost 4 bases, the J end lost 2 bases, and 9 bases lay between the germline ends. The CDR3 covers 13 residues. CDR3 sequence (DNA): TGTGCCAGCAGCCCGGGTCCTCAAGAGACCCAGTACTTC. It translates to CASSPGPQETQYF. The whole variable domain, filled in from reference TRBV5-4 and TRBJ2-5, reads ETGVTQSPTHLIKTRGQQVTLRCSSQSGHNTVSWYQQALGQGPQFIFQYYREEENGRGNFPPRFSGLQFPNYSSELNVNALELDDSALYLCASSPGPQETQYFGPGTRLLVL.

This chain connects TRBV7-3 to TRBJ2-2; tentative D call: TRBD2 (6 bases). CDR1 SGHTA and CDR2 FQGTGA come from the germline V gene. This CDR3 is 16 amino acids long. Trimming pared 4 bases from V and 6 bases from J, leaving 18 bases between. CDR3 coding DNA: TGTGCCAGCAGCTCCCTCGGAGGGTGGGGTTCCGGGGAGCTGTTTTTT. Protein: CASSSLGGWGSGELFF.

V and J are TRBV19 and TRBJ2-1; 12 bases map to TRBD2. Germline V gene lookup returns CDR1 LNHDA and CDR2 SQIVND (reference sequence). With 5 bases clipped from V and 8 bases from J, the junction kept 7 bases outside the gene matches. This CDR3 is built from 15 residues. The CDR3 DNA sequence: TGTGCCAGTAGTCCTCTAGCGGGAGGGCCGGATGAGCAGTTCTTC. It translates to CASSPLAGGPDEQFF. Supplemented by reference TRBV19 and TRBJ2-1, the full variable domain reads DGGITQSPKYLFRKEGQNVTLSCEQNLNHDAMYWYRQDPGQGLRLIYYSQIVNDFQKGDIAEGYSVSREKKESFPLTVTSAQKNPTAFYLCASSPLAGGPDEQFFGPGTRLTVL.

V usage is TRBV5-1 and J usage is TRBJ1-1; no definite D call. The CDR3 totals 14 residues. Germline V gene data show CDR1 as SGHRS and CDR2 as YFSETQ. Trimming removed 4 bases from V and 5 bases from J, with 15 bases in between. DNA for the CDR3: TGCGCCAGCAGCCCGTCAGGTTCGGGGACTGAAGCTTTCTTT. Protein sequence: CASSPSGSGTEAFF.

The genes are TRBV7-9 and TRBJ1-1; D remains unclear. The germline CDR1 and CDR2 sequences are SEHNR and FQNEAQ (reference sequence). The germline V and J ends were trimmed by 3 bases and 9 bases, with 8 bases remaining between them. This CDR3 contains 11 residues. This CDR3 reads CASSFQEKAFF. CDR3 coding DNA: TGTGCCAGCAGCTTCCAGGAAAAAGCTTTCTTT.